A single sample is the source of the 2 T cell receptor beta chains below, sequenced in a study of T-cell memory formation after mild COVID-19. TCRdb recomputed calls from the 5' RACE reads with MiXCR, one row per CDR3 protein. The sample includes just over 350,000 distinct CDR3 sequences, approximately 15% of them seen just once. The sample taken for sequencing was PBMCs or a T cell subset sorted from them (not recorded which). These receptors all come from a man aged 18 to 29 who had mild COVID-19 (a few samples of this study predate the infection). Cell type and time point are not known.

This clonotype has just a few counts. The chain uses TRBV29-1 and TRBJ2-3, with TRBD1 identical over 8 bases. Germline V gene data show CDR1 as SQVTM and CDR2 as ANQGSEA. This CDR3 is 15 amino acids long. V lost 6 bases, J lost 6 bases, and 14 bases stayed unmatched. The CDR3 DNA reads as TGCAGCGTGGACCAGCAGGGGGCTTTGAGGGATACGCAGTATTTT. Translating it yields CSVDQQGALRDTQYF.

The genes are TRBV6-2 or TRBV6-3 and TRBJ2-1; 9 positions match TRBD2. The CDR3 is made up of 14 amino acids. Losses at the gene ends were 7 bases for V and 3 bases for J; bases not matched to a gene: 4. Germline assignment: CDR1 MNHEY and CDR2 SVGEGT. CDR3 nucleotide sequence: TGTGCCAGCACCTCACTAGCGGGCTACAATGAGCAGTTCTTC. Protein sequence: CASTSLAGYNEQFF.